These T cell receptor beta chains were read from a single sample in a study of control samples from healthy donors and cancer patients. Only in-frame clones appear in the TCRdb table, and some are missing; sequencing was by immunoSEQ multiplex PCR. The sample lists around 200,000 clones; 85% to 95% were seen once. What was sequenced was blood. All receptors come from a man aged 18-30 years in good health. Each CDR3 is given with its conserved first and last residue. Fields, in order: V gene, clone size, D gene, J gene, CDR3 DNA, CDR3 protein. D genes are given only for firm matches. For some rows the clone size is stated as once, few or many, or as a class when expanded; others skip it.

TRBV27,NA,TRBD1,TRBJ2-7,TGTGCCAGCAGTTCTACGCCCTATGGGACAGGGGCCTACGAGCAGTACTTC,CASSSTPYGTGAYEQYF
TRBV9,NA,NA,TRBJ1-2,TGTGCCAGCAGCGACCCATCGGGACCGCCTAACTATGGCTACACCTTC,CASSDPSGPPNYGYTF
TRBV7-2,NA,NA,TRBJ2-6,TGTGCCAGCAGCAAACAGGGAACCTCTGGGGCCAACGTCCTGACTTTC,CASSKQGTSGANVLTF
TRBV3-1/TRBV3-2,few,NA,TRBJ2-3,TGTGCCAGCAGCCTTCGGTTCACAGATACGCAGTATTTT,CASSLRFTDTQYF
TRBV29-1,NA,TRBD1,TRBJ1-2,TGCAGCGCTTCCCCCCGGACAGGGAAGGGCTACACCTTC,CSASPRTGKGYTF
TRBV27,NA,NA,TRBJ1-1,TGTGCCAGCAGTTTATCGATCGGGGTTGAAGCTTTCTTT,CASSLSIGVEAFF
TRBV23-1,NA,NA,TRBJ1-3,TGCGCCAGCAGTCAATTCCCGACAGGTAACACCATATATTTT,CASSQFPTGNTIYF
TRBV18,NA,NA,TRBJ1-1,TGTGCCAGCTCACGACCCCAGGGGAATGAAGCTTTCTTT,CASSRPQGNEAFF
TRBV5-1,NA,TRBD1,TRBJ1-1,TGCGCCAGCAGCCCAGTAGCAGGGGGCATCACTGAAGCTTTCTTT,CASSPVAGGITEAFF
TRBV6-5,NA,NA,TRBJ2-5,TGTGCCAGCGGAGTGGTGGGCGGCCAAGAGACCCAGTACTTC,CASGVVGGQETQYF
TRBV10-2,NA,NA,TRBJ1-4,TGCGCCAGCAGGGCGGGGTTGGGAGAAAAACTGTTTTTT,CASRAGLGEKLFF
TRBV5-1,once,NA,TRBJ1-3,TGCGCCAGCAGCTTGAACGGCATACGAACCACCATATATTTT,CASSLNGIRTTIYF
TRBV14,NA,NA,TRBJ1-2,TGTGCCAGCAGCCCAAATCTTGACAGCTATGGCTACACCTTC,CASSPNLDSYGYTF
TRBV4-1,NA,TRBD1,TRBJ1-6,TGCGCCAGCAGCCAAGCTGACAGGGAAAATTCACCCCTCCACTTT,CASSQADRENSPLHF
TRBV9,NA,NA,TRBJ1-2,TGTGCCAGCAGCGCCGGGGGGATCTATGGCTACACCTTC,CASSAGGIYGYTF
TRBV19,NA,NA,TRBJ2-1,TGTGCCAGTAGTATGCTGGTCTTAGGTGGAGGTTACAATGAGCAGTTCTTC,CASSMLVLGGGYNEQFF
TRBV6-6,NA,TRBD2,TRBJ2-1,TGTGCCAGCAGCCGGGGACTAGCGGGAGACAATGAGCAGTTCTTC,CASSRGLAGDNEQFF
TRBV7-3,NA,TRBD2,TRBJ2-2,TGTGCCAGCAGCTCGACTAGCGGGAACACCGGGGAGCTGTTTTTT,CASSSTSGNTGELFF
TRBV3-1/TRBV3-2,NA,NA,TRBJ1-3,TGTGCCAGCAGTTACGGGACACCTGGCTCTGGAAACACCATATATTTT,CASSYGTPGSGNTIYF
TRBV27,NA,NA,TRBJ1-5,TGTGCCAGCAGAAAGTCTAGGGGGTCCGGTCAGCCCCAGCATTTT,CASRKSRGSGQPQHF
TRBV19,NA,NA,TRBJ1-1,TGTGCCAGTAGTATCTCTCGGGCAGGCACTGAAGCTTTCTTT,CASSISRAGTEAFF
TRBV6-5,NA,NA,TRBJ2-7,TGTGCCACCCTGGGGGGGACAGGCTACGAGCAGTACTTC,CATLGGTGYEQYF
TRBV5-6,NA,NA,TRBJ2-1,TGTGCCAGCAGCTTGGGGCAGGTCTGGCAGTTCTTC,CASSLGQVWQFF
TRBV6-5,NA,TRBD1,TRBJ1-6,TGTGCCAGCGCCCGAGGAGGGACAGGTAATTCACCCCTCCACTTT,CASARGGTGNSPLHF
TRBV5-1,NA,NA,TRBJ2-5,TGCGCCAGCAGCTTGGACCGGGACGCCAAGACCCAGTACTTC,CASSLDRDAKTQYF
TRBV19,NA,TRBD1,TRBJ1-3,TGTGCCAGTAGTGCCGGACAGGGAGGGGGGACCATATATTTT,CASSAGQGGGTIYF
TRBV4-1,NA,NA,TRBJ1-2,TGCGCCAGCAGCCAAGAAAACTATGGCTACACCTTC,CASSQENYGYTF
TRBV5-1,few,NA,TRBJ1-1,TGCGCCAGCAGCTTGGACAGGATGAACACTGAAGCTTTCTTT,CASSLDRMNTEAFF
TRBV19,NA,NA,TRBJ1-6,TGTGCCAGTAGGCCGACCGTCGTGGGAGGACTACCCCACTTT,CASRPTVVGGLPHF
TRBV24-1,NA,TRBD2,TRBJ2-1,TGTGCCACCAGTGATTTGACTAGCGGGGGGATATACAATGAGCAGTTCTTC,CATSDLTSGGIYNEQFF
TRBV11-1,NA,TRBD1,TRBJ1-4,TGTGCCAGCAGTTACGACAGGGTAAATGAAAAACTGTTTTTT,CASSYDRVNEKLFF
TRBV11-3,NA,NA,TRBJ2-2,TGTGCCAGCAGCTCGTGGGGGGGGGAGCTGTTTTTT,CASSSWGGELFF
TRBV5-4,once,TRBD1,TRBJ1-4,TGTGCCAGCAGCGTCGGACAGGGGGCGGAAGAAAAACTGTTTTTT,CASSVGQGAEEKLFF
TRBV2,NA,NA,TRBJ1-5,TGTGCCAGCAGTGAACTAGGTGTTCAGCCCCAGCATTTT,CASSELGVQPQHF
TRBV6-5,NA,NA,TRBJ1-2,TGTGCCAGCAGTTACGATCGCGGTGGCTACACCTTC,CASSYDRGGYTF
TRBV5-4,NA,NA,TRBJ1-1,TGTGCCAGCAGCCTAGACAGCGTGAACACTGAAGCTTTCTTT,CASSLDSVNTEAFF
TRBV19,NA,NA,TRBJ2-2,TGTGCCAGTAAAGGCATCAGGGACACCGGGGAGCTGTTTTTT,CASKGIRDTGELFF
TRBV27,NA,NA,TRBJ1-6,TGTGCCAGCAGTTTATACGGGAGCTCCTATAATTCACCCCTCCACTTT,CASSLYGSSYNSPLHF
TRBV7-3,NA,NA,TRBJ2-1,TGTGCCAGCAGCTCATCAGGGGGAGGTACCTACAATGAGCAGTTCTTC,CASSSSGGGTYNEQFF
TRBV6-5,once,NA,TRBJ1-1,TGTGCCAGCAGAGTCGACTGGCCCACGGTTGAAGCTTTCTTT,CASRVDWPTVEAFF
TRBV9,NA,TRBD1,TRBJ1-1,TGTGCCAGCAGCGAGCAGACAGGGGGGAACACTGAAGCTTTCTTT,CASSEQTGGNTEAFF
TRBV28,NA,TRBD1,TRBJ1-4,TGTGCCAGCAGGTGGGGACAGGGGAATGAAAAACTGTTTTTT,CASRWGQGNEKLFF
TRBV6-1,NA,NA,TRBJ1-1,TGTGCCAGCAGTGAGGTGCCAAACACTGAAGCTTTCTTT,CASSEVPNTEAFF
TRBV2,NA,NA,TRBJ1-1,TGTGCCAGCAGTCCAGTGAACACTGAAGCTTTCTTT,CASSPVNTEAFF
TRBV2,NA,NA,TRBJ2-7,TGTGCCAGCAGGTACACGGGTTCCTACGAGCAGTACTTC,CASRYTGSYEQYF
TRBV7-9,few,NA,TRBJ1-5,TGTGCCAGCAGCTTTCCGAATCAGCCCCAGCATTTT,CASSFPNQPQHF
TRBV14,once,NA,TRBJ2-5,TGTGCCAGCAGCCAATTGGTCGGCGGCGAGACCCAGTACTTC,CASSQLVGGETQYF
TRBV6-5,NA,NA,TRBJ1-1,TGTGCCAGCAGGAATATCATCTCGGGCTTCGCTTTCTTT,CASRNIISGFAFF
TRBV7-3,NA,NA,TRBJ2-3,TGTGCCAGCAGCTTCACTCGCACAGATACGCAGTATTTT,CASSFTRTDTQYF
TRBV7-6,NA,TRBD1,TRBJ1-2,TGTGCCAGCAGCTCGACAGGGCTAAATGGCTACACCTTC,CASSSTGLNGYTF
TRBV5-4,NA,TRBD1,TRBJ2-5,TGTGCCAGCAGCCGGGGACAGGGCTCCCAAGAGACCCAGTACTTC,CASSRGQGSQETQYF
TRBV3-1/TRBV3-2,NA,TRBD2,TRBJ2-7,TGTGCCAGCAGCCGCGGGGGTGGCTCCTACGAGCAGTACTTC,CASSRGGGSYEQYF
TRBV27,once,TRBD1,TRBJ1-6,TGTGCCAGCAGTCTACAGGGGGGTAATTCACCCCTCCACTTT,CASSLQGGNSPLHF
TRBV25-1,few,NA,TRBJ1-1,TGTGCCAGCAGTGGCCGGGCCTCGAACACTGAAGCTTTCTTT,CASSGRASNTEAFF
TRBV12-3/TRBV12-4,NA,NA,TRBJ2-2,TGTGCCAGCAGTTTAGCCCGTACCGGGGAGCTGTTTTTT,CASSLARTGELFF
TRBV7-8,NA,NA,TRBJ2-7,TGTGCCAGCAGCTTATACGGGGGTCCCTACGAGCAGTACTTC,CASSLYGGPYEQYF
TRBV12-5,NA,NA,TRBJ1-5,TGTGCTAGTGGTTTCGATTATCAGCCCCAGCATTTT,CASGFDYQPQHF